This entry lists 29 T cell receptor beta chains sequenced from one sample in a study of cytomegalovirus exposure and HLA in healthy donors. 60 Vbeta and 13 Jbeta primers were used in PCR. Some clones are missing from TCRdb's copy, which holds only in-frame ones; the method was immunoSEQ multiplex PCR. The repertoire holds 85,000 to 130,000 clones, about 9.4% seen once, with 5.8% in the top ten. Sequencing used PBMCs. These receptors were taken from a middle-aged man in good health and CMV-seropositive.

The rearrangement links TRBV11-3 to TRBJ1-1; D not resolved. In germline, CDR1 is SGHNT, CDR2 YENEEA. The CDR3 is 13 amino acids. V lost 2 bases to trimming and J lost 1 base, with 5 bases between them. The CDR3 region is CASSLRGNTEAFF. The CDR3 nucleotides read TGTGCCAGCAGCTTACGGGGGAACACTGAAGCTTTCTTT.

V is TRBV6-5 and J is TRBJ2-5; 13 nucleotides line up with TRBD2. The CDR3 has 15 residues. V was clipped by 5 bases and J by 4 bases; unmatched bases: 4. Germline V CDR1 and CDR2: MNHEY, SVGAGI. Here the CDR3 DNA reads TGTGCCAGCAGTCCCGGGACTAGCGGGATAGAGACCCAGTACTTC. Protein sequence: CASSPGTSGIETQYF.

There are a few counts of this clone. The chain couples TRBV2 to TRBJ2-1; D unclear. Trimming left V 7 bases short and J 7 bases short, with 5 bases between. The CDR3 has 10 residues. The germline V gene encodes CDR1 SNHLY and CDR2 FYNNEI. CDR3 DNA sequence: TGTGCCAGCAAATATAATGAGCAGTTCTTC. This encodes CASKYNEQFF.

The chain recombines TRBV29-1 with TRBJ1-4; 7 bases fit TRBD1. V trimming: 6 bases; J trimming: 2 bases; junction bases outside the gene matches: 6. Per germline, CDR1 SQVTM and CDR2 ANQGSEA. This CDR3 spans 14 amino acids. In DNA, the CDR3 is TGCAGCGTCAACAGGGGAGGCACTAATGAAAAACTGTTTTTT. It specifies CSVNRGGTNEKLFF.

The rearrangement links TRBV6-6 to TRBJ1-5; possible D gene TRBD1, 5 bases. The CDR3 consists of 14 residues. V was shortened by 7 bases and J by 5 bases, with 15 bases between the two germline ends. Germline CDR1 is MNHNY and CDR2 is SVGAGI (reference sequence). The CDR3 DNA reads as TGTGCCAGCATCGCGTCAGGGAACGATCAGCCCCAGCATTTT. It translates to CASIASGNDQPQHF.

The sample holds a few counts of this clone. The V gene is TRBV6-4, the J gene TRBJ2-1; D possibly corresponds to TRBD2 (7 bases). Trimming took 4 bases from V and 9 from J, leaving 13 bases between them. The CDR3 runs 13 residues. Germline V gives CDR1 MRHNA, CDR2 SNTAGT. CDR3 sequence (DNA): TGTGCCAGCAGTGCCCGGGGGGCCTCTGAGCAGTTCTTC. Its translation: CASSARGASEQFF.

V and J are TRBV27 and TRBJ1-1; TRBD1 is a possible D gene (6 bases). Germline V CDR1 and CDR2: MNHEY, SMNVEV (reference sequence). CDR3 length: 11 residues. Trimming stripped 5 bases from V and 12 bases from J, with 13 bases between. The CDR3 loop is CASSQQGISFF. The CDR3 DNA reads TGTGCCAGCAGTCAACAGGGTATATCTTTCTTT.

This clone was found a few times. CDR3: CACSWGGPQHF. CDR3 sequence (DNA): TGTGCCTGCAGTTGGGGAGGGCCCCAGCATTTT. The J gene is TRBJ1-5, the V gene TRBV30; no firm D call. CDR1 and CDR2 from the germline V gene are GTSNPN and SVGIG (reference sequence). V lost 6 bases to trimming and J lost 9 bases, with 12 bases between them. The CDR3 is 11 residues long. The full variable domain, with the rest looked up from reference TRBV30 and TRBJ1-5, is SQTIHQWPATLVQPVGSPLSLECTVEGTSNPNLYWYRQAAGRGLQLLFYSVGIGQISSEVPQNLSASRPQDRQFILSSKKLLLSDSGFYLCACSWGGPQHFGDGTRLSIL.

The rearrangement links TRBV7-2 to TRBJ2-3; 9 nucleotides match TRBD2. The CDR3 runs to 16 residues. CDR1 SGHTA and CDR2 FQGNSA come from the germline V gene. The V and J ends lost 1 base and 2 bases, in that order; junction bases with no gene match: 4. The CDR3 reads CASSLGLAGNTDTQYF. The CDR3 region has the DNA TGTGCCAGCAGCTTAGGGCTAGCGGGGAACACAGATACGCAGTATTTT.

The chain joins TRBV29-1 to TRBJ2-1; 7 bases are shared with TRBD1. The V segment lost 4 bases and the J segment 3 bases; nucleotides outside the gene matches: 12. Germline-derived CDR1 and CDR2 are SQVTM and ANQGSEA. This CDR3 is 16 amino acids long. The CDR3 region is CSVGGETGILYNEQFF. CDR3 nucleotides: TGCAGCGTTGGAGGAGAGACAGGGATTCTCTACAATGAGCAGTTCTTC.

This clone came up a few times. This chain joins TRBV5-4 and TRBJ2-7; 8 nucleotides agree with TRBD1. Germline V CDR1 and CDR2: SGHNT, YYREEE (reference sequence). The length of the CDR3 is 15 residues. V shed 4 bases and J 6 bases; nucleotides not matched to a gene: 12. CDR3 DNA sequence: TGTGCCAGCAGCCCATTAGACAGGGGCCCTGCCGAGCAGTACTTC. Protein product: CASSPLDRGPAEQYF.

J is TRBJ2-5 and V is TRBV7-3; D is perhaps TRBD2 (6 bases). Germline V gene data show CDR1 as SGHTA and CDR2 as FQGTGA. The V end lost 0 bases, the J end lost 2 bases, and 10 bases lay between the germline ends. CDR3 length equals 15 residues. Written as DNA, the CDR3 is TGTGCCAGCAGCTTAACCGGGGGTGGGCAAGAGACCCAGTACTTC. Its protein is CASSLTGGGQETQYF.

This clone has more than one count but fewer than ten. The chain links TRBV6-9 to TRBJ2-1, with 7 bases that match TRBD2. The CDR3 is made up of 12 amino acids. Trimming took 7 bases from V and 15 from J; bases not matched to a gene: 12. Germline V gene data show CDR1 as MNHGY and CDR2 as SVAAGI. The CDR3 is CASTYPREDLFF. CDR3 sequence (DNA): TGTGCCAGCACTTACCCCCGGGAGGACTTGTTCTTC.

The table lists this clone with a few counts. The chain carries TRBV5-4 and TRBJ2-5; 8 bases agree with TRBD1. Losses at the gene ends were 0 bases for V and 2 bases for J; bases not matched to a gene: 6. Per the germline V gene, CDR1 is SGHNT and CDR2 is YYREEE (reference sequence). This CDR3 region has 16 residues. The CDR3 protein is CASSLDPRDRQETQYF. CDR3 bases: TGTGCCAGCAGCTTGGATCCCCGGGACAGGCAAGAGACCCAGTACTTC.

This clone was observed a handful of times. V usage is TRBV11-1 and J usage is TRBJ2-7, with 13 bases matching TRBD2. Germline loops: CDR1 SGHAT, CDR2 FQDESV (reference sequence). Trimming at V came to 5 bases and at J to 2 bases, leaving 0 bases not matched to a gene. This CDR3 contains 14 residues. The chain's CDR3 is CASSGLAGAYEQYF. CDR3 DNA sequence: TGTGCCAGCAGCGGACTAGCGGGAGCCTACGAGCAGTACTTC.

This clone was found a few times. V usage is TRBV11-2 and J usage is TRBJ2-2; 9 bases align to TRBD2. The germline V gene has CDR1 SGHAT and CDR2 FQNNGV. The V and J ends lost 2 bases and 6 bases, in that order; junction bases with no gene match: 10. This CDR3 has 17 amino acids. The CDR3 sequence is CASSLSPQREVSGELFF. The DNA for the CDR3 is TGTGCCAGCAGCTTATCCCCCCAGCGGGAGGTCTCCGGGGAGCTGTTTTTT. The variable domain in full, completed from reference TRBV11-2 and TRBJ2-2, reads EAGVAQSPRYKIIEKRQSVAFWCNPISGHATLYWYQQILGQGPKLLIQFQNNGVVDDSQLPKDRFSAERLKGVDSTLKIQPAKLEDSAVYLCASSLSPQREVSGELFFGEGSRLTVL.

For the CDR3, the DNA is TGTGCCAATTCCAAGAGTAGTGGGGGAGGCCACGAGCAGTACTTC. This gives the protein CANSKSSGGGHEQYF. This sequence joins TRBV9 and TRBJ2-7, with a tentative D call TRBD2 (6 bases). Germline assignment: CDR1 SGDLS and CDR2 YYNGEE. The CDR3 runs to 15 residues. Trimming took off 9 bases at V and 5 bases at J, with 24 bases between the two ends.

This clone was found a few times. In nucleotides, the CDR3 is TGTGCCAGCAGTGAAGGCCTCTCCTACGAGCAGTACTTC. It codes for CASSEGLSYEQYF. The gene calls are TRBV25-1 and TRBJ2-7; D remains ambiguous. The CDR3 loop spans 13 amino acids. Germline values: CDR1 MGHDK, CDR2 SYGVNS. V was clipped by 2 bases and J by 0 bases, with 5 bases between them.

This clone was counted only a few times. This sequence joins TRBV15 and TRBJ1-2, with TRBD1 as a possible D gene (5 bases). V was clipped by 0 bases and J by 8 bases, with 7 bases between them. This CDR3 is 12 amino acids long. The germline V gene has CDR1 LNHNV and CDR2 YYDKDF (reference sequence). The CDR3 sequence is CATSRDRVGYTF. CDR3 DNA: TGTGCCACCAGCAGAGACAGGGTCGGCTACACCTTC.

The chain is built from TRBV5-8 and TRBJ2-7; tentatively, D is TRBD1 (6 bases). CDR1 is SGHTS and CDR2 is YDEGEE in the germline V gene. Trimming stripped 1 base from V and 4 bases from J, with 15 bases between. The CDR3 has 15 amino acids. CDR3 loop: CASSLHRDILYEQYF. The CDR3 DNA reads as TGTGCCAGCAGCTTGCACCGGGACATTTTGTACGAGCAGTACTTC. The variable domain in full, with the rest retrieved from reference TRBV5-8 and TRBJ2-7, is EAGVTQSPTHLIKTRGQQATLRCSPISGHTSVYWYQQALGLGLQFLLWYDEGEERNRGNFPPRFSGRQFPNYSSELNVNALELEDSALYLCASSLHRDILYEQYFGPGTRLTVT.

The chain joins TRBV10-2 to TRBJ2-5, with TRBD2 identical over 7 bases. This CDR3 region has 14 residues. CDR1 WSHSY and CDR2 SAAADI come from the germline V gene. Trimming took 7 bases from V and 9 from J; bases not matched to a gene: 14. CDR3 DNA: TGCGCCAGCACCGAAACAGTTCCAAGCGGGGCCCAGTACTTC. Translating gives CASTETVPSGAQYF.

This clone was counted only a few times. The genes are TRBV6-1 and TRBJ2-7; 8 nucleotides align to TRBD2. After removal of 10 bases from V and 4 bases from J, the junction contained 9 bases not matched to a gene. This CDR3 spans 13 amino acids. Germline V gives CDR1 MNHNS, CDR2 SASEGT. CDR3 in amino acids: CATDPAGEYEQYF. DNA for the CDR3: TGTGCCACCGACCCAGCGGGAGAATACGAGCAGTACTTC.

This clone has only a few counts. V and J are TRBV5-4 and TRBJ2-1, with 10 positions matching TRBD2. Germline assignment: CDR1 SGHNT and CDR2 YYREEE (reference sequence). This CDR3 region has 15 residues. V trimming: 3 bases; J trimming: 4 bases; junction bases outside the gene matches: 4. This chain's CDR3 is CASSSGTSEYNEQFF. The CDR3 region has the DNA TGTGCCAGCAGCTCCGGGACTAGCGAATACAATGAGCAGTTCTTC.

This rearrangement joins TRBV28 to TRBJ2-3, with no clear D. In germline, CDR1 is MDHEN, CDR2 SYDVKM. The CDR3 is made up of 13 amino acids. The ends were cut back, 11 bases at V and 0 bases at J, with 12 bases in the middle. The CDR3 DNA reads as TGTGCCGCCTCCGCAGTTAGCACAGATACGCAGTATTTT. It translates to CAASAVSTDTQYF.

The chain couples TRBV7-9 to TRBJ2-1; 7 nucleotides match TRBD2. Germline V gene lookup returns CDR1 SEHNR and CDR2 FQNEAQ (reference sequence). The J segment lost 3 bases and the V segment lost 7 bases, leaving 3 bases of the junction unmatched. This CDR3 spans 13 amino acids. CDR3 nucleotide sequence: TGTGCCAGCACACCTAGCGGCTACAATGAGCAGTTCTTC. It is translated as CASTPSGYNEQFF.

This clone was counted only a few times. DNA for the CDR3: TGCGCCAGCAGCTCTGGACAGGTCACTGAAGCTTTCTTT. Translation gives CASSSGQVTEAFF. The chain has TRBV5-1 and TRBJ1-1, with TRBD1 identical over 7 bases. The CDR3 loop spans 13 amino acids. Trimming cost V 3 bases and J 4 bases; bases outside gene matches: 3. CDR1 and CDR2 (germline): SGHRS, YFSETQ.

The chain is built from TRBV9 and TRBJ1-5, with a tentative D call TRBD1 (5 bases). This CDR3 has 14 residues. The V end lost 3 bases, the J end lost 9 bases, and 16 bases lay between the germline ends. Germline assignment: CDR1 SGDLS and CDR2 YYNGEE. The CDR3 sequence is CASSAQGGSMPQHF. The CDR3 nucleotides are TGTGCCAGCAGCGCCCAGGGAGGTTCTATGCCCCAGCATTTT. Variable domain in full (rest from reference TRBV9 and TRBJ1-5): DSGVTQTPKHLITATGQRVTLRCSPRSGDLSVYWYQQSLDQGLQFLIQYYNGEERAKGNILERFSAQQFPDLHSELNLSSLELGDSALYFCASSAQGGSMPQHFGDGTRLSIL.

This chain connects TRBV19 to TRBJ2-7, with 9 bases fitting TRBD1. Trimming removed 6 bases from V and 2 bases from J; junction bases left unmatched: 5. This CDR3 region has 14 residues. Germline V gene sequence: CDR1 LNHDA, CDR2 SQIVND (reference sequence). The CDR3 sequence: CASRPGQGTYEQYF. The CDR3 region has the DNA TGTGCCAGTAGGCCGGGACAGGGAACCTACGAGCAGTACTTC.

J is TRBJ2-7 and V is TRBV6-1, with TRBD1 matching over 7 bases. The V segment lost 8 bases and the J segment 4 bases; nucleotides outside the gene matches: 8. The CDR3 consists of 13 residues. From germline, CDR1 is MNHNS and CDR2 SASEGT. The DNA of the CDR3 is TGTGCCAGCCTCACGACAGGGCGTTACGAGCAGTACTTC. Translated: CASLTTGRYEQYF.